Sequencing of this T cell receptor beta chain was carried out in a study of Graves' ophthalmopathy and Graves' hyperthyroidism. At the level of the study: At the time of initial diagnosis and before any treatment, peripheral blood was collected.

Findings and limits, study-wide: The model forecast ophthalmopathy progression, reaching 60% to 71% sensitivity and about 72% specificity. Distinction of ophthalmopathy from stable hyperthyroidism by a 13-signature model reached approximately 90% sensitivity and approximately 80% specificity.

The table lists this clonotype with many counts. Its antigen is undetermined. The CDR3 has 14 residues. Trimming removed 6 bases from V and 5 bases from J; junction bases left unmatched: 8. Germline-derived CDR1 and CDR2 are MNHNS and SASEGT. From RNA, the CDR3 regions of TCR beta chains were amplified and sequenced. Investigators did first-round RT-PCR with HTBI primers, then second-round multiplex PCR. TCRdb analysed the multiplex PCR reads with MiXCR anew, one entry per CDR3 protein. The sample has 600,000 to 650,000 distinct CDR3 sequences; 22% are singletons. The diagnostic workup employed clinical symptoms, serum thyroxine, TRAb, thyroid ultrasound and orbital computed tomography.

This sequence was found in a woman aged 18-35 years with stable Graves' hyperthyroidism. Some clones in this sample may be carry-over from other donors' samples. The sample taken for sequencing was peripheral blood. The chain is built from TRBV6-1 and TRBJ1-1; 8 positions agree with TRBD1. CDR3 residues: CASRRDRGGTEAFF. CDR3 DNA sequence: TGTGCCAGCAGAAGAGACAGGGGAGGTACTGAAGCTTTCTTT.